This paragraph covers one T cell receptor beta chain sequence. The table lists this clonotype with many counts. Which antigen it targets is not known. Base-call qualities are not available, and no considerably larger clone is one nucleotide away. The protocol used for the library was 5' RACE. Sequenced using an Illumina HiSeq 2000. Template switching added a universal primer binding site, and the final cDNA carried a unique molecular identifier that allowed TCR cDNA molecules to be counted accurately. Specific primers in the conserved constant-segment region were used to synthesize first-strand cDNA for the TCR alpha and beta chains. Each cDNA library was double barcoded, with a SMART-Mk sample barcode plus Illumina barcodes, to control for contamination. TruSeq adapter sequences, together with Illumina sample barcodes, were added in two successive PCR steps. TCR alpha and beta cDNA libraries were sequenced on the Illumina HiSeq platform with custom primers. The authors' pipeline ran thus. Unique molecular identifiers were extracted from raw reads with MiGEC, and CDR3 positions were determined with MiXCR. Recombination models were inferred per individual with the repgenHMM and IGoR tools using an EM algorithm. Shared clonotype analysis was performed with the tcR package in R, normalizing sharing by the product of cloneset sizes. To study raw recombination without the effects of thymic and clonal selection, out-of-frame nonproductive sequences were analyzed. TCRdb reprocessing: public reads trimmed at Q25 with fastp, clones called with MiXCR, in-frame beta chains kept. When rows share a CDR3 protein, they turn into one entry using the most common DNA and genes. TCRdb, not the original authors, processed these V and J calls. The table for this sample lists about 660,000 distinct CDR3 sequences; 8.5% to 9% of them were counted only once. Roughly 0.97% of the sample goes to the ten largest clones.

Every donor in the study was a healthy Caucasian. The twin cohort comprised three pairs of female monozygotic twins, all aged about 18 to 30 years. Peripheral blood mononuclear cells were the source from which RNA for the TCR libraries was isolated. These data come from a study of identical twins (dated by TCRdb to between 2015 and 2016). Concerning the study at large: The study deep-sequenced TCR alpha and beta repertoires from monozygotic twins, unrelated adults of various ages and cord blood to test whether fetal clonotypes persist. To rule out contamination, the twin experiments were replicated at different times with different library preparation protocols.

The research as a whole found: Compared with coincidental sharing between unrelated individuals, out-of-frame TCR alpha sequences shared between twins showed an excess of sequences with low generation probability. Because the same donors could not be followed over many years, the conclusions depended on cross-sectional statistical analysis. In monozygotic twins, recombination models systematically underestimated out-of-frame TCR alpha sharing, but the models matched the sharing seen between unrelated individuals. Invariant T cells such as MAIT and iNKT could partly confound zero-insertion analyses, although diverse VJ usage argued against such confounding for most clonotypes. Fewer insertions were carried by abundant cord blood beta clonotypes; a weaker similar trend was observed in young adult naive repertoires, while no such trend was observed in memory repertoires. Excess twin sharing in beta out-of-frame sequences was weaker because fewer shared sequences lowered the signal-to-noise ratio.

V drops 5 bases and J drops 3 bases, leaving 4 bases in between. Its CDR3 holds 11 amino acids, cysteine through phenylalanine. The CDR3 DNA has 33 bases and is translated from base 1. According to the germline V gene, CDR1 reads MDHEN and CDR2 reads SYDVKM. This same sample was also taken into another study, of yellow fever vaccine responses in identical twins. As the second publication notes: The T cell response to vaccination in identical twins was reported by the authors to appear partly convergent and partly personalized. In the study, vaccine-responding T cell clones were precisely tracked in identical twins.

The source is a young woman in good health. Sequencing used PBMCs. This receptor chain uses TRBV28 and TRBJ2-5; a confident D gene designation cannot be given. CDR3 loop: CASSIEETQYF. DNA sequence: TGTGCCAGCAGTATTGAAGAGACCCAGTACTTC.